This TCR beta chain was documented in a study of control samples from healthy donors and cancer patients. V lost 5 bases to trimming and J lost 0 bases, with 11 bases between them. Germline-derived CDR1 and CDR2 are LNHDA and SQIVND (reference sequence). This CDR3 contains 14 residues. This clone was detected only a few times. Produced via immunoSEQ multiplex PCR; TCRdb's table is partial and in-frame only. The sample includes about 170,000 clones, around 91% of them seen just once. This chain links TRBV19 with TRBJ2-7; D call uncertain. The source of this sequence is a woman in her twenties or thirties in good health. The source material was blood. CDR3 in amino acids: CASSPRTFSYEQYF. The DNA for the CDR3 is TGTGCCAGTAGTCCCCGGACCTTCTCCTACGAGCAGTACTTC.